This T cell receptor (beta chain) was recorded in a study of shared clonotypes between healthy human individuals. Study findings and constraints: Estimated richness was generally greater in naive than memory subsets. Sharing across four donors was seen in 4% to 6.5% of naive CD4 clonotypes.

Worth noting for this clone: As yet, its antigen is unknown.

The data were produced by immunoSEQ multiplex PCR, yet TCRdb's version contains in-frame clones alone and is incomplete. The repertoire consists of millions of clones, with more than 80% occurring once and the leading ten covering around 0.14%. J was trimmed by 9 bases and V by 4 bases; bases with no gene match: 6. Germline lookup yields CDR1 WNHNN and CDR2 SYGVQD (reference sequence). The CDR3 extends over 13 amino acids. The rearrangement joins TRBV10-1 to TRBJ2-7; TRBD1 aligns across 10 bases. The TCR was taken from a man aged 18 to 30 in good health. The material sequenced was naive CD4+ T cells sorted from blood. As to subset: CD45RA+ positively selected. Here the CDR3 DNA reads TGCGCCAGCAGTGGGACAGGGGGGGGGACGCAGTACTTC. Residues: CASSGTGGGTQYF.